This TCR beta chain was identified in a study of blood T cell repertoires in COVID-19. Study at large: The study drew acute and convalescent COVID-19 samples from the United States, Italy and Spain.

V gave up 4 bases and J gave up 8 bases, with 12 bases separating them. CDR1 is SGHDT, CDR2 YYEEEE, per germline. The CDR3 is 12 residues long. Repertoires were generated with immunoSEQ multiplex PCR, while TCRdb's copy carries only in-frame clones and drops some. This table holds 300,000 to 350,000 clones, roughly nine tenths found once. Specimen: PBMCs or T cells enriched from blood (not recorded which). The chain recombines TRBV5-6 with TRBJ2-5, with D possibly being TRBD1 (7 bases). The sequence was obtained from a woman younger than 45 who had been exposed to COVID-19. CDR3 in DNA: TGTGCCAGCAGCGCGGGACAGAAAACCCAGTACTTC. Protein product: CASSAGQKTQYF.